This T cell receptor (beta chain) was sequenced in a study of shared clonotypes between healthy human individuals. Donation came from healthy HIV-negative adults that had no recent acute infections or vaccinations. The donor cohort consisted entirely of Caucasian adults residing in Nashville, Tennessee. CD4+ cell separation produced CD45RA+ naive and CD45RA-negative memory subsets. V was cut by 6 bases and J by 4 bases, with 13 bases left in between. The CDR3 sequence is 13 residues long. Germline V gives CDR1 MNHNY, CDR2 SVGAGI (reference sequence). Some clones are missing from TCRdb's copy, which holds only in-frame ones; the method was immunoSEQ multiplex PCR. The data hold about 960,000 clones, with around three quarters observed a single time.

This TCR came from a man aged 18-30 years in good health. Sample: memory CD4+ T cells sorted from blood. Sample subset: CD45RA-negative fraction. V and J are TRBV6-6 and TRBJ2-7; D ambiguous. CDR3 protein: CASRRLNYYEQYF. The DNA for the CDR3 is TGTGCCAGCAGGCGCCTAAATTATTACGAGCAGTACTTC.